These 18 T cell receptor beta chains originate from one sample sequenced in a study of early T cells in non-severe SARS-CoV-2 infection. TCRdb itself ran the 5' RACE reads through MiXCR, one entry per CDR3 protein. Of 50,000 to 60,000 distinct CDR3 sequences listed, roughly 8% are singletons. Sequencing input: whole blood. The origin of the receptors is an adult who was a healthcare worker with PCR-confirmed SARS-CoV-2 infection or an uninfected control (not recorded which).

This rearrangement joins TRBV7-2 to TRBJ2-1, with D possibly matching TRBD2 (5 bases). With 2 bases removed from V and 2 bases from J, the gap between germline ends came to 10 bases. Germline values: CDR1 SGHTA, CDR2 FQGNSA. The CDR3 loop spans 15 amino acids. DNA for the CDR3: TGTGCCAGCAGCTTAATGGCGGGCCCCTACAATGAGCAGTTCTTC. It codes for CASSLMAGPYNEQFF. Full variable domain (outside the CDR3, taken from reference TRBV7-2 and TRBJ2-1): GAGVSQSPSNKVTEKGKDVELRCDPISGHTALYWYRQSLGQGLEFLIYFQGNSAPDKSGLPSDRFSAERTGGSVSTLTIQRTQQEDSAVYLCASSLMAGPYNEQFFGPGTRLTVL.

This clonotype showed up just a few times. The chain recombines TRBV5-1 with TRBJ2-7; D may be TRBD2 (5 bases). This CDR3 comprises 14 residues. Trimming cost V 0 bases and J 2 bases, with 9 bases left between them. Germline assignment: CDR1 SGHRS and CDR2 YFSETQ. The CDR3 loop reads CASSLASGTYEQYF. CDR3 DNA sequence: TGCGCCAGCAGCTTGGCCTCCGGGACCTACGAGCAGTACTTC.

There are many counts of this clonotype. The chain is built from TRBV9 and TRBJ2-1, with 9 bases matching TRBD2. The CDR3 extends over 17 amino acids. Trimming at V came to 4 bases and at J to 0 bases, leaving 8 bases not matched to a gene. Germline CDR1 and CDR2: SGDLS and YYNGEE. CDR3 sequence (DNA): TGTGCCAGCAGCCTTTGGACTAGCGCAAGCTCCTACAATGAGCAGTTCTTC. Its protein product is CASSLWTSASSYNEQFF.

The DNA of the CDR3 is TGCAGTGCTAGAGATCGGCTGTTAACGCAGTATTTT. Translating it yields CSARDRLLTQYF. V gene TRBV20-1 combines with J gene TRBJ2-3; no clear D. The length of the CDR3 is 12 residues. Per the germline V gene, CDR1 is DFQATT and CDR2 is SNEGSKA (reference sequence). Trimming cost V 0 bases and J 9 bases, with 10 bases left between them.

This clonotype has just a few counts. The chain joins TRBV4-2 to TRBJ2-7, with 8 positions matching TRBD2. The CDR3 runs to 14 residues. V lost 4 bases and J lost 4; bases outside the gene matches: 6. Germline assignment: CDR1 LGHNA and CDR2 YNFKEQ. CDR3 DNA: TGTGCCAGCAGCCTAAGCGGGAGTGCTTACGAGCAGTACTTC. Residues: CASSLSGSAYEQYF.

The chain uses TRBV20-1 and TRBJ1-5, with a weak D call TRBD1 (6 bases). The CDR3 runs to 15 residues. The germline V gene encodes CDR1 DFQATT and CDR2 SNEGSKA (reference sequence). Trimming stripped 2 bases from V and 0 bases from J, with 11 bases between. This CDR3 is CSARSPGHSNQPQHF. CDR3 DNA sequence: TGCAGTGCTAGATCCCCGGGACATAGCAATCAGCCCCAGCATTTT.

V is TRBV7-9 and J is TRBJ2-1; a possible D gene is TRBD2 (6 bases). Germline loops: CDR1 SEHNR, CDR2 FQNEAQ (reference sequence). Trimming took off 8 bases at V and 0 bases at J, with 17 bases between the two ends. The CDR3 length is 16 residues. DNA of the CDR3: TGTGCCAGCCTAAAACCGGGAGTTAGCTCCTACAATGAGCAGTTCTTC. Its translation is CASLKPGVSSYNEQFF. Full variable domain (rest looked up from reference TRBV7-9 and TRBJ2-1): DTGVSQNPRHKITKRGQNVTFRCDPISEHNRLYWYRQTLGQGPEFLTYFQNEAQLEKSRLLSDRFSAERPKGSFSTLEIQRTEQGDSAMYLCASLKPGVSSYNEQFFGPGTRLTVL.

The chain links TRBV11-1 to TRBJ1-1, with 7 bases that match TRBD1. Germline CDR1 reads SGHAT; CDR2 reads FQDESV (reference sequence). This CDR3 is built from 13 residues. Trimming removed 6 bases from V and 9 bases from J; junction bases left unmatched: 10. Written as DNA, the CDR3 is TGTGCCAGCAGAGGGACAGATCGAGATAAAGCTTTCTTT. Its translation is CASRGTDRDKAFF.

The chain links TRBV15 to TRBJ2-7; 9 nucleotides align to TRBD1. Germline assignment: CDR1 LNHNV and CDR2 YYDKDF (reference sequence). The trim removed 8 bases at V and 5 bases at J, leaving 4 bases unmatched. The CDR3 loop spans 12 amino acids. The CDR3 spells CATGQGTDEQYF. CDR3 coding DNA: TGTGCCACCGGACAGGGGACGGACGAGCAGTACTTC.

This clonotype was detected many times. This chain connects TRBV2 to TRBJ1-2; perhaps TRBD1 as D (6 bases). Trimming removed 10 bases from V and 4 bases from J, with 16 bases in between. Germline V gene lookup returns CDR1 SNHLY and CDR2 FYNNEI. This CDR3 is 13 amino acids long. DNA of the CDR3: TGTGCCACCTATGAACAGGGTAGCTATGGCTACACCTTC. It is translated as CATYEQGSYGYTF.

This clonotype was seen at least ten times. The rearrangement joins TRBV11-2 to TRBJ2-7; the D gene is possibly TRBD1 (5 bases). The CDR3 is 17 amino acids. Germline values: CDR1 SGHAT, CDR2 FQNNGV. V gave up 0 bases and J gave up 3 bases, with 18 bases separating them. CDR3 coding DNA: TGTGCCAGCAGCTTAGATTCAAGACAGCCTCTGGGCTACGAGCAGTACTTC. It translates to CASSLDSRQPLGYEQYF.

This clonotype was counted at least ten times. The rearrangement joins TRBV12-3 or TRBV12-4 to TRBJ2-5; D not resolved. This CDR3 spans 10 amino acids. The ends were cut back, 9 bases at V and 5 bases at J, with 7 bases in the middle. CDR3 loop: CASSGETQYF. The CDR3 DNA sequence: TGTGCCAGTTCCGGGGAGACCCAGTACTTC.

This clonotype came up many times. This rearrangement joins TRBV28 to TRBJ1-2, with D maybe TRBD1 (6 bases). Germline assignment: CDR1 MDHEN and CDR2 SYDVKM. The CDR3 runs to 14 residues. The ends were cut back, 5 bases at V and 2 bases at J, with 12 bases in the middle. The CDR3 sequence is CASSPGTRNYGYTF. Here the CDR3 DNA reads TGTGCCAGCAGTCCCGGGACAAGAAACTATGGCTACACCTTC.

The chain links TRBV24-1 to TRBJ2-3, with a tentative D call TRBD2 (5 bases). Between the trimmed V and J ends, which lost 4 bases and 3 bases, there was a span of 10 bases. From germline, CDR1 is KGHDR and CDR2 SFDVKD. This CDR3 region has 14 residues. The CDR3 DNA reads as TGTGCCACCAGTGACAGCCGAGGGACAGATACGCAGTATTTT. This translates into CATSDSRGTDTQYF.

This clonotype was observed at least ten times. The rearrangement links TRBV20-1 to TRBJ1-2; D unresolved. Germline V gives CDR1 DFQATT, CDR2 SNEGSKA (reference sequence). The CDR3 has 10 amino acids. The ends were cut back, 2 bases at V and 8 bases at J, with 6 bases in the middle. The CDR3 nucleotides read TGCAGTGCTAGATATGGGGGCTACACCTTC. This gives the protein CSARYGGYTF.

This clonotype has more than one count but fewer than ten. The V call is TRBV7-9, the J call TRBJ2-2; TRBD2 aligns across 14 bases. This CDR3 is built from 18 residues. Germline CDR1 reads SEHNR; CDR2 reads FQNEAQ (reference sequence). The V gene end was trimmed by 4 bases and the J gene end by 3 bases; junction bases not matched to a gene: 7. Here the CDR3 DNA reads TGTGCCAGCAGCTCGGGACTAGCGGGAGAGTCGGACACCGGGGAGCTGTTTTTT. Translating it yields CASSSGLAGESDTGELFF.

This clonotype was observed many times. The V and J genes are TRBV2 and TRBJ2-7, with a possible D match to TRBD1 (5 bases). The V gene lost 1 base and the J gene lost 0 bases, with 13 bases spanning the gap. CDR1 and CDR2 from the germline V gene are SNHLY and FYNNEI. The CDR3 totals 16 residues. The CDR3 DNA reads as TGTGCCAGCAGTGAAGAAAGGGGTCCAGACTCCTACGAGCAGTACTTC. Translated: CASSEERGPDSYEQYF.

J is TRBJ1-3 and V is TRBV2; D perhaps matches TRBD1 (5 bases). Looked up from germline, CDR1 is SNHLY and CDR2 is FYNNEI. The CDR3 extends over 19 amino acids. V was shortened by 5 bases and J by 0 bases, with 23 bases between the two germline ends. The CDR3: CASSSHPSGGPRSGNTIYF. DNA for the CDR3: TGTGCCAGCAGTTCACACCCTAGCGGGGGACCCCGCTCTGGAAACACCATATATTTT.